This T cell receptor beta chain emerged from a study of blood T cell repertoires in COVID-19. Study-wide background: Acute and convalescent COVID-19 samples came from the United States, Italy and Spain.

Looked up from germline, CDR1 is MDHEN and CDR2 is SYDVKM. Trimming stripped 6 bases from V and 7 bases from J, with 10 bases between. The CDR3 consists of 12 residues. The method was immunoSEQ multiplex PCR; TCRdb's version includes in-frame clones alone and lacks a portion of them. The sample shows about 160,000 clones, nearly 80% of them seen only once. The specimen was peripheral blood. The chain links TRBV28 to TRBJ1-3; D perhaps matches TRBD1 (5 bases). This sequence originates from an elderly woman with acute or convalescent COVID-19. For the CDR3, the DNA is TGTGCCAGCAGCACGGGGGGGAACACCATATATTTT. Translation gives CASSTGGNTIYF.